This T cell receptor (beta chain) was captured by sequencing in a study of blood T cell repertoires in COVID-19. Study processing details: Quantification of nucleated cells was approximated via reference gene primer amplification. Repertoires were generated with immunoSEQ multiplex PCR, while TCRdb's copy carries only in-frame clones and drops some. V and J calls and clone size are those listed in that table; D and trimming were worked out from the DNA. The sample includes approximately 70,000 clones, about 90% of them seen just once. The table lists this clone with a count of one. The CDR3 spans 11 residues. Per the germline V gene, CDR1 is SQVTM and CDR2 is ANQGSEA. Trimming stripped 5 bases from V and 6 bases from J, with 10 bases between.

Material: peripheral blood. The V call is TRBV29-1, the J call TRBJ1-1; maybe TRBD1 (5 bases). The sequence was collected from a human donor in a cohort sampled during active COVID-19. The CDR3 loop is CSVRRDPEAFF. The DNA of the CDR3 is TGCAGCGTTCGCAGGGATCCTGAAGCTTTCTTT.